This TCR beta chain emerged from a study of T cell responses to AZD1222 COVID-19 vaccine. Notes on the study in general: It should be noted that donors were predominantly white British and more often female, and clonal diversity was possibly underestimated.

Libraries were prepared by immunoSEQ multiplex PCR; TCRdb keeps only in-frame clonotypes and omits some of them. The sample yields approximately 190,000 clones, approximately 91% seen once. The CDR3 spans 15 residues. V lost 0 bases to trimming and J lost 5 bases, with 14 bases between them. Germline V gene sequence: CDR1 SGDLS, CDR2 YYNGEE. This clone came up many times. The antigen is not known. The specimen comprised peripheral blood, sampled on day 0 of AZD1222 vaccination. The clonotype comes from an adult in good health. The V and J genes are TRBV9 and TRBJ2-5, with D perhaps TRBD2 (7 bases). In nucleotides, the CDR3 is TGTGCCAGCAGCGTAGGTGGAGGGGGAGGGGAGACCCAGTACTTC. This translates into CASSVGGGGGETQYF.